This T cell receptor beta chain was recovered during a study of blood T cell repertoires in COVID-19. Study summary: Samples taken during acute and convalescent COVID-19 were collected in the United States, Italy and Spain. In each case, the material was cDNA or gDNA derived from T cells, B-cell-depleted T cells, or PBMCs.

The CDR3 runs 13 residues. Germline V gene lookup returns CDR1 SGHDT and CDR2 YYEEEE. With 4 bases clipped from V and 4 bases from J, the junction kept 4 bases outside the gene matches. In the original analysis: Amplified reference gene primers provided the basis for estimating nucleated cell counts. The table came from immunoSEQ multiplex PCR; TCRdb's copy has only in-frame clones and leaves some out. The V and J calls and clone size are taken from that table; D and trimming were inferred from the DNA. The sample includes around 230,000 clones, around 87% of them seen just once. This chain links TRBV5-6 with TRBJ1-2, with 7 bases matching TRBD1. Sequencing was performed on peripheral blood. The source of this sequence is a man in his sixties who had recovered from COVID-19. The CDR3 sequence: CASSTDRVYGYTF. The CDR3 nucleotides read TGTGCCAGCAGCACAGACAGGGTCTATGGCTACACCTTC. The full variable domain, with the rest looked up from reference TRBV5-6 and TRBJ1-2, is DAGVTQSPTHLIKTRGQQVTLRCSPKSGHDTVSWYQQALGQGPQFIFQYYEEEERQRGNFPDRFSGHQFPNYSSELNVNALLLGDSALYLCASSTDRVYGYTFGSGTRLTVV.